The 21 T cell receptor beta chains below all came from one sample that was sequenced in a study of cytomegalovirus exposure and HLA in healthy donors. Use of 60 Vbeta and 13 Jbeta primers characterized the PCR. Method: immunoSEQ multiplex PCR; TCRdb's copy keeps in-frame clones and lacks some. The table records roughly 98,000 clones, 76% of them present only once. The specimen was PBMCs. The receptors originated from a man aged 35-49 years in good health and CMV-seronegative.

The genes are TRBV19 and TRBJ2-1; weak D call: TRBD2 (6 bases). CDR1 is LNHDA and CDR2 is SQIVND in the germline V gene (reference sequence). Trimming stripped 1 base from V and 8 bases from J, with 18 bases between. CDR3 length equals 16 residues. Written as DNA, the CDR3 is TGTGCCAGTAGTATAGGCCCGCGGGGTTTTAGCGATGAGCAGTTCTTC. Translation gives CASSIGPRGFSDEQFF. Filled out from reference TRBV19 and TRBJ2-1, the complete variable domain reads DGGITQSPKYLFRKEGQNVTLSCEQNLNHDAMYWYRQDPGQGLRLIYYSQIVNDFQKGDIAEGYSVSREKKESFPLTVTSAQKNPTAFYLCASSIGPRGFSDEQFFGPGTRLTVL.

In its sample, this clone was seen a few times. V and J are TRBV25-1 and TRBJ2-7; tentative D call: TRBD2 (6 bases). CDR3 length: 16 residues. Between the trimmed V and J ends, which lost 2 bases and 3 bases, there was a span of 17 bases. Germline CDR1 MGHDK, CDR2 SYGVNS. CDR3 nucleotides: TGTGCCAGCAGTGAAGGGGGGTCGTTGGCCCGCTACGAGCAGTACTTC. It codes for CASSEGGSLARYEQYF.

This chain joins TRBV5-1 and TRBJ2-5; D is uncertain. V dropped 1 base and J dropped 3 bases, with 13 bases sitting between them. CDR3 size: 15 residues. The V gene's germline CDR1 is SGHRS and CDR2 YFSETQ. CDR3 region: CASSLISFTEETQYF. The CDR3 nucleotides read TGCGCCAGCAGCTTGATCAGCTTCACAGAAGAGACCCAGTACTTC.

This clone was counted between two and nine times. The V and J genes are TRBV29-1 and TRBJ2-5; 13 bases are a match to TRBD2. The J segment lost 5 bases and the V segment lost 6 bases, leaving 12 bases of the junction unmatched. Germline CDR1 reads SQVTM; CDR2 reads ANQGSEA. This CDR3 comprises 16 residues. The CDR3: CSVAKTSGGGGETQYF. CDR3 coding DNA: TGCAGCGTCGCAAAAACTAGCGGGGGGGGCGGGGAGACCCAGTACTTC.

V usage is TRBV30 and J usage is TRBJ2-5; D remains unclear. Trimming removed 4 bases from V and 6 bases from J, with 9 bases in between. Per germline, CDR1 GTSNPN and CDR2 SVGIG (reference sequence). The CDR3 sequence is 11 residues long. As DNA, the CDR3 is TGTGCCTGGATGCAACAGAAGACCCAGTACTTC. Translation gives CAWMQQKTQYF.

This chain connects TRBV28 to TRBJ2-4, with D possibly TRBD1 on 6 matching bases. V gave up 6 bases and J gave up 1 base, with 13 bases separating them. The length of the CDR3 is 15 residues. The V gene's germline CDR1 is MDHEN and CDR2 SYDVKM. The CDR3 nucleotides are TGTGCCAGCAGCAACAGGGTTGGGGCCAAAAACATTCAGTACTTC. It yields the protein CASSNRVGAKNIQYF.

CDR3 amino acids: CASSLSSGRSPYEQYF. CDR3 in DNA: TGTGCCAGCAGTTTATCCAGCGGGAGGAGCCCCTACGAGCAGTACTTC. The chain is built from TRBV27 and TRBJ2-7; 9 bases match TRBD2. With 0 bases clipped from V and 2 bases from J, the junction kept 5 bases outside the gene matches. This CDR3 is 16 amino acids long. Germline V gives CDR1 MNHEY, CDR2 SMNVEV (reference sequence).

The table lists this clone with a few counts. For the CDR3, the DNA is TGTGCCAGCAGCTTAGACCTTAGCGGGGGGGCCTCAGATACGCAGTATTTT. The encoded protein is CASSLDLSGGASDTQYF. The chain is built from TRBV11-2 and TRBJ2-3, with TRBD2 matching over 11 bases. V lost 0 bases to trimming and J lost 4 bases; unmatched junction nucleotides: 6. The length of the CDR3 is 17 residues. Germline-derived CDR1 and CDR2 are SGHAT and FQNNGV.

Comments on this clone: Other nucleotide sequences in the sample specify the same CDR3. This sequence joins TRBV18 and TRBJ1-2; D might be TRBD1 (5 bases). The CDR3 is 14 residues long. Germline V gene sequence: CDR1 KGHSH, CDR2 LQKENI. The germline V and J ends were trimmed by 1 base and 2 bases, with 8 bases remaining between them. CDR3 sequence reads: CASSPRTRNYGYTF. CDR3 nucleotide sequence: TGTGCCAGCTCACCACGGACAAGGAACTATGGCTACACCTTC.

J is TRBJ1-6 and V is TRBV19; D may be TRBD1 (5 bases). Germline V lookup: CDR1 LNHDA, CDR2 SQIVND (reference sequence). The CDR3 sequence is 15 residues long. V lost 8 bases to trimming and J lost 8 bases, with 19 bases between them. The CDR3 region has the DNA TGTGCCAGTGCTGTTGGGGCGCGAACGCATTCACCCCTCCACTTT. Translation: CASAVGARTHSPLHF.

This chain connects TRBV6-5 to TRBJ2-1; the D is unclear. The CDR3 has 15 amino acids. Germline V gene sequence: CDR1 MNHEY, CDR2 SVGAGI. V dropped 3 bases and J dropped 1 base, with 10 bases sitting between them. The CDR3 DNA is TGTGCCAGCAGTTATTCTTATCAGTCCTACAATGAGCAGTTCTTC. Its protein is CASSYSYQSYNEQFF.

The chain couples TRBV18 to TRBJ2-4, with D possibly being TRBD1 (5 bases). Trimming removed 3 bases from V and 14 bases from J, with 17 bases in between. The CDR3 is 13 residues long. The V gene's germline CDR1 is KGHSH and CDR2 LQKENI. The CDR3 here is CASSPSAVDTKYF. For the CDR3, the DNA is TGTGCCAGCTCACCTTCGGCCGTGGACACAAAGTACTTC.

The rearrangement joins TRBV15 to TRBJ1-2; no clear D gene. Between the trimmed V and J ends, which lost 0 bases and 4 bases, there was a span of 15 bases. CDR1 is LNHNV, CDR2 YYDKDF, per germline (reference sequence). This CDR3 has 16 amino acids. The CDR3 here is CATSRELRRFGYGYTF. In DNA form, the CDR3 reads TGTGCCACCAGCAGAGAACTGCGGAGGTTTGGCTATGGCTACACCTTC.

This rearrangement joins TRBV19 to TRBJ2-1, with 8 bases fitting TRBD1. CDR1 LNHDA and CDR2 SQIVND come from the germline V gene (reference sequence). V lost 4 bases and J lost 4; bases outside the gene matches: 9. The CDR3 has 16 residues. Here the CDR3 reads CASSTIPGQAYNEQFF. CDR3 DNA: TGTGCCAGTAGTACAATTCCGGGACAGGCGTACAATGAGCAGTTCTTC. Full variable domain (outside the CDR3, taken from reference TRBV19 and TRBJ2-1): DGGITQSPKYLFRKEGQNVTLSCEQNLNHDAMYWYRQDPGQGLRLIYYSQIVNDFQKGDIAEGYSVSREKKESFPLTVTSAQKNPTAFYLCASSTIPGQAYNEQFFGPGTRLTVL.

The sample holds one count of this clone. The chain has TRBV5-1 and TRBJ2-7; 9 positions agree with TRBD1. V dropped 4 bases and J dropped 7; count of bases not matched to a gene: 9. The CDR3 is 14 amino acids. CDR1 and CDR2 (germline): SGHRS, YFSETQ. CDR3 DNA: TGCGCCAGCAGCCAGGGACAGGGACGAGGGGAGCAGTACTTC. Translated: CASSQGQGRGEQYF.

This sequence joins TRBV27 and TRBJ1-1; D not resolved. The CDR3 has 14 residues. The germline CDR1 and CDR2 sequences are MNHEY and SMNVEV (reference sequence). Deletions cut 6 bases from V and 2 bases from J, with 13 bases between. In DNA, the CDR3 is TGTGCCAGCAGGACCTTCAACAGAAACACTGAAGCTTTCTTT. It specifies CASRTFNRNTEAFF.

The V and J genes are TRBV6-5 and TRBJ2-7, with D perhaps TRBD2 (7 bases). V gave up 6 bases and J gave up 3 bases, with 15 bases separating them. The germline CDR1 and CDR2 sequences are MNHEY and SVGAGI. There are 14 residues in the CDR3. The CDR3 DNA follows: TGTGCCAGCAGCATGGGGGGGGGCCTCTACGAGCAGTACTTC. Amino acids: CASSMGGGLYEQYF.

The rearrangement uses TRBV2 and TRBJ2-7; possibly TRBD1 for D (6 bases). The germline V gene has CDR1 SNHLY and CDR2 FYNNEI. Trimming took off 7 bases at V and 2 bases at J, with 9 bases between the two ends. There are 12 residues in the CDR3. CDR3 DNA sequence: TGTGCCAGCACCCAGGGGACCTACGAGCAGTACTTC. This sequence encodes CASTQGTYEQYF.

V usage is TRBV19 and J usage is TRBJ2-7; 9 bases match TRBD1. Germline loops: CDR1 LNHDA, CDR2 SQIVND (reference sequence). This CDR3 has 14 amino acids. V dropped 5 bases and J dropped 4; count of bases not matched to a gene: 6. The CDR3 spells CASSARTGAYEQYF. The CDR3 bases are TGTGCCAGTAGTGCTCGGACAGGGGCTTACGAGCAGTACTTC.

The genes are TRBV30 and TRBJ2-2; D perhaps matches TRBD2 (6 bases). There are 13 residues in the CDR3. Germline assignment: CDR1 GTSNPN and CDR2 SVGIG (reference sequence). V gave up 2 bases and J gave up 6 bases, with 10 bases separating them. This chain's CDR3 is CAWSHGSSGELFF. Written as DNA, the CDR3 is TGTGCCTGGAGTCACGGGAGTTCCGGGGAGCTGTTTTTT.

The rearrangement links TRBV5-6 to TRBJ2-5; D is ambiguous. The germline V gene encodes CDR1 SGHDT and CDR2 YYEEEE. Trimming left V 3 bases short and J 2 bases short, with 8 bases between. The CDR3 extends over 13 amino acids. This chain's CDR3 is CASSSLEQETQYF. The CDR3 DNA reads TGTGCCAGCAGCTCGCTAGAGCAAGAGACCCAGTACTTC.